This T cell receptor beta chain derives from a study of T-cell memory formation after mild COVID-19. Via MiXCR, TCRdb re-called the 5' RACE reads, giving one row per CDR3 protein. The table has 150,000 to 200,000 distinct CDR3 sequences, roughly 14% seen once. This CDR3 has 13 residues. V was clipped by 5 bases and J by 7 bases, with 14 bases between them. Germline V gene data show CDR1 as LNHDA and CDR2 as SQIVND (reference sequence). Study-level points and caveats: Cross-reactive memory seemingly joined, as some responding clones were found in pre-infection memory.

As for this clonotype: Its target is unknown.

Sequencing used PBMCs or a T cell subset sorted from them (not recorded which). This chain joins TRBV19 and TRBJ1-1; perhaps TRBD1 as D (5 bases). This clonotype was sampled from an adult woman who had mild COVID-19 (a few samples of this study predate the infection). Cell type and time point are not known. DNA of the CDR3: TGTGCCAGTAGTCATCCGGGACCGATTGAAGCTTTCTTT. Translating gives CASSHPGPIEAFF.